The clone carrying this TCR beta chain occurred many times. Its antigen is unknown. Unique molecular identifiers were incorporated when the TCRbeta library was constructed. TCRdb called the PCR reads again in MiXCR, with one record for every CDR3 protein. The data contain hundreds of thousands of distinct CDR3 sequences, approximately 14% of them singletons. The CDR3 has 15 amino acids. Germline assignment: CDR1 SGHRS and CDR2 YFSETQ. Deletions cut 0 bases from V and 0 bases from J, with 7 bases between. This sample stems from a study of T-cell reconstitution after alpha-beta-depleted transplantation in children. Findings of the study overall: Approximately two months post-transplant, alpha-beta T cells reportedly originated from several hundred expanded graft clones.

This rearrangement joins TRBV5-1 to TRBJ2-1, with D uncertain. This sequence was found in a girl aged 2 to 10 with congenital amegakaryocytic thrombocytopenia, due to receive a stem cell transplant. Here the sequenced sample was PBMCs, taken before TCRalphabeta/CD19-depleted stem cell transplant. In DNA, the CDR3 is TGCGCCAGCAGCTTGGGTCAGGTCTCCTACAATGAGCAGTTCTTC. This encodes CASSLGQVSYNEQFF.